Listed below are T cell receptor beta chains from one sample, sequenced in a study of identical twins. TCRdb fed the 5' RACE reads into MiXCR, producing one record per CDR3 protein. The sample carries hundreds of thousands of distinct CDR3 sequences, over 5% recorded once. What was sequenced was naive T cells sorted from blood. The receptors were gathered from a man aged 18 to 29 in good health. CDR3s include the opening cysteine and the closing phenylalanine or tryptophan. The D gene is left open where the match is weak. The listing skips clone size in some rows; elsewhere it reads once, few, many or a size class.

D: -; size: few; V: TRBV7-2; J: TRBJ2-2; DNA: TGTGCCAGCAGACGGGGCTCCGGGGAGCTGTTTTTT; CDR3: CASRRGSGELFF
D: -; size: many; V: TRBV20-1; J: TRBJ2-5; DNA: TGCAGTGCTAGACCCTTAATTGGCACGACCATGAGAGAGACCCAGTACTTC; CDR3: CSARPLIGTTMRETQYF
D: -; size: -; V: TRBV12-3/TRBV12-4; J: TRBJ1-6; DNA: TGTGCCAGCAGTTTCGGGGCAGGGTTGTCACCCCTCCACTTT; CDR3: CASSFGAGLSPLHF
D: TRBD2; size: few; V: TRBV19; J: TRBJ2-1; DNA: TGTGCCAGTAGTATCACTGGGCTAGCGGAAAGCTCCTACAATGAGCAGTTCTTC; CDR3: CASSITGLAESSYNEQFF
D: TRBD1; size: few; V: TRBV12-3/TRBV12-4; J: TRBJ1-4; DNA: TGTGCCAGCAGTCTTCCCGGGACAGAAGATGAAAAACTGTTTTTT; CDR3: CASSLPGTEDEKLFF
D: -; size: many; V: TRBV5-1; J: TRBJ2-3; DNA: TGCGCCAGCAGCTTTAGGCCCGCAGATACGCAGTATTTT; CDR3: CASSFRPADTQYF
D: -; size: many; V: TRBV12-3/TRBV12-4; J: TRBJ2-3; DNA: TGTGCCAGCAGCTCTGGACAGCCTACGCAGTATTTT; CDR3: CASSSGQPTQYF
D: TRBD2; size: many; V: TRBV4-1; J: TRBJ2-2; DNA: TGCGCCAGCAGCCCCCCAGCGGGAATAACTTTGGAGCTGTTTTTT; CDR3: CASSPPAGITLELFF
D: -; size: many; V: TRBV15; J: TRBJ2-3; DNA: TGTGCCACCGAGGACCTTACAGATACGCAGTATTTT; CDR3: CATEDLTDTQYF
D: TRBD1; size: many; V: TRBV29-1; J: TRBJ1-1; DNA: TGCAGCGTTAGCAGGGGGGGGACTGAAGCTTTCTTT; CDR3: CSVSRGGTEAFF
D: -; size: -; V: TRBV4-1; J: TRBJ2-1; DNA: TGCGCCAGCAGCCTCTGGGCGGAAAGCTCCTACAATGAGCAGTTCTTC; CDR3: CASSLWAESSYNEQFF
D: TRBD2; size: few; V: TRBV6-1; J: TRBJ2-5; DNA: TGTGCCAGCGGGGCGGGAGTAAGAGAGACCCAGTACTTC; CDR3: CASGAGVRETQYF
D: TRBD1; size: many; V: TRBV28; J: TRBJ2-2; DNA: TGTGCCAGCAGTCCCCGGGACAGTTACACCGGGGAGCTGTTTTTT; CDR3: CASSPRDSYTGELFF
D: TRBD1; size: few; V: TRBV7-2; J: TRBJ2-6; DNA: TGTGCCAGCACCTGGGACAGTAGTTACTCTGGGGCCAACGTCCTGACTTTC; CDR3: CASTWDSSYSGANVLTF
D: -; size: few; V: TRBV30; J: TRBJ2-5; DNA: TGTGCCTGGAGTTCGGACAGACGACGGTACGAGACCCAGTACTTC; CDR3: CAWSSDRRRYETQYF
D: -; size: many; V: TRBV5-1; J: TRBJ2-1; DNA: TGCGCCAGCTGGGGGGCTTACAATGAGCAGTTCTTC; CDR3: CASWGAYNEQFF
D: TRBD1; size: many; V: TRBV10-3; J: TRBJ2-5; DNA: TGTGCCATCAGTGAGCCGGACAGGGAAGAGACCCAGTACTTC; CDR3: CAISEPDREETQYF
D: -; size: -; V: TRBV7-9; J: TRBJ2-1; DNA: TGTGCCAGCAGGGTGGGAGAACAACAGTTCTTC; CDR3: CASRVGEQQFF
D: -; size: few; V: TRBV12-3/TRBV12-4; J: TRBJ2-1; DNA: TGTGCCAGCAGAGTAGGAACCCTGGGAAATGAGCAGTTCTTC; CDR3: CASRVGTLGNEQFF
D: TRBD2; size: many; V: TRBV25-1; J: TRBJ2-3; DNA: TGTGCCAGCAGTGAATTGGGACTAGGGGGGTATACGCAGTATTTT; CDR3: CASSELGLGGYTQYF
D: -; size: few; V: TRBV11-3; J: TRBJ2-1; DNA: TGTGCCAGCAGCTTAGCTCTCCGTGAGCAGTTCTTC; CDR3: CASSLALREQFF
D: TRBD1; size: many; V: TRBV20-1; J: TRBJ2-3; DNA: TGCAGTGCCCCTACGACAGGGCCAGATACGCAGTATTTT; CDR3: CSAPTTGPDTQYF
D: -; size: many; V: TRBV15; J: TRBJ2-7; DNA: TGTGCCACCAGAGACAGCCACCGTCTTTACGAGCAGTACTTC; CDR3: CATRDSHRLYEQYF
D: -; size: many; V: TRBV15; J: TRBJ1-4; DNA: TGTGCCACCAGCAGTCCTGGGTCGGGGGAAAAACTGTTTTTT; CDR3: CATSSPGSGEKLFF
D: -; size: few; V: TRBV9; J: TRBJ1-2; DNA: TGTGCCAGCAGCATGGGGCGGAACTTTGGCTACACCTTC; CDR3: CASSMGRNFGYTF
D: TRBD2; size: many; V: TRBV29-1; J: TRBJ2-1; DNA: TGCAGCGCACCGGGACTAGCGGGAGGGCCTCAGGAGCAGTTCTTC; CDR3: CSAPGLAGGPQEQFF